This entry describes one T cell receptor beta chain. Its antigen is unidentified. This sample was taken from a study of cytomegalovirus exposure and HLA in healthy donors. On the study more broadly: An analysis done earlier identified almost 120 million unique TCR beta sequences from about 180 million T cells. Study-wide results and caveats: Specific recognition of CMV antigens was confirmed in vitro for a few chains (all CMV-associated).

The CDR3 sequence is 15 residues long. The primer mix had 60 Vbeta and 13 Jbeta primers. Libraries were prepared by immunoSEQ multiplex PCR; TCRdb keeps only in-frame clonotypes and omits some of them. The sample yields around 200,000 clones, 65% to 80% seen once. Sequenced sample: PBMCs. V and J are TRBV21-1 and TRBJ1-1. TRBV21-1 is designated a pseudogene. This clonotype originated in a man in his forties or fifties in good health and CMV-seronegative. This CDR3 reads CASSKAGCQGLKAFF. The DNA of the CDR3 is TGTGCCAGCAGCAAAGCGGGTTGTCAGGGACTCAAAGCTTTCTTT.